The 5 T cell receptor beta chains presented below share a single source sample, sequenced in a study of T cell changes during pregnancy in multiple sclerosis. TCRdb's copy holds only in-frame clones and misses some; the assay was immunoSEQ multiplex PCR. The sample contains tens of thousands of clones, 80% to 90% of which appear only once. This sample comprised CD4+ T cells from peripheral blood mononuclear cells, obtained in the first trimester of pregnancy. The receptors shown here come from a female donor with multiple sclerosis, enrolled in a pregnancy study.

In this sample, this clone turned up once. The rearrangement links TRBV9 to TRBJ2-1, with D perhaps TRBD2 (5 bases). The germline V gene encodes CDR1 SGDLS and CDR2 YYNGEE. V lost 4 bases, J lost 7 bases, and 12 bases lay in between. The CDR3 totals 13 residues. The CDR3 sequence is CASSSGGGNEQFF. Written as DNA, the CDR3 is TGTGCCAGCAGCTCAGGAGGCGGGAATGAGCAGTTCTTC.

This chain uses TRBV6-1 with TRBJ2-1; 9 positions agree with TRBD1. This CDR3 is 14 amino acids long. Trimming removed 6 bases from V and 10 bases from J; junction bases left unmatched: 10. Per germline, CDR1 MNHNS and CDR2 SASEGT. The CDR3 here is CASRADRGIGEQFF. CDR3 DNA: TGTGCCAGCAGGGCGGACAGGGGTATAGGGGAGCAGTTCTTC.

The rearrangement uses TRBV2 and TRBJ2-7; 13 bases align to TRBD2. Per germline, CDR1 SNHLY and CDR2 FYNNEI. The ends lost 7 bases at V and 5 bases at J; junction bases unmatched: 14. The CDR3 runs to 17 residues. DNA for the CDR3: TGTGCCAGCATGAACGGTCGGACTAGCGGGAGTTCCCACGAGCAGTACTTC. Its protein is CASMNGRTSGSSHEQYF.

The rearrangement joins TRBV11-2 to TRBJ1-3, with unresolved D. Trimming stripped 2 bases from V and 0 bases from J, with 8 bases between. This CDR3 is built from 15 residues. CDR1 SGHAT and CDR2 FQNNGV come from the germline V gene. The CDR3 DNA reads TGTGCCAGCAGCTTACTTTCCAGCTCTGGAAACACCATATATTTT. It yields the protein CASSLLSSSGNTIYF.

This chain connects TRBV4-3 to TRBJ1-2; D call uncertain. The CDR3 totals 15 residues. V dropped 4 bases and J dropped 6 bases, with 18 bases sitting between them. The germline V gene has CDR1 LGHNA and CDR2 YSLEER. The CDR3 sequence is CASSRGGFLGDGYTF. In DNA form, the CDR3 reads TGCGCCAGCAGCCGCGGAGGGTTCCTAGGTGATGGCTACACCTTC.